The present T cell receptor beta chain was sequenced within a study of T cells in localized non-small cell lung cancer. Study outcomes and limitations: Adjacent uninvolved lung tissue had the highest T cell clonality, exceeding tumor.

Looked up from germline, CDR1 is MNHEY and CDR2 is SMNVEV (reference sequence). The V end was cut by 5 bases, the J end by 3 bases, with 10 bases between. The CDR3 contains 13 residues. Worth noting for this clone: The antigen remains undetermined.

Libraries were prepared by immunoSEQ multiplex PCR; TCRdb keeps only in-frame clonotypes and omits some of them. The repertoire holds 50,000 to 55,000 clones, 65% to 85% seen once, with approximately 17% in the top ten. This clonotype originated in a man aged 35 to 70 with stage III lung adenocarcinoma. The chain carries TRBV27 and TRBJ1-1; D may be TRBD1 (6 bases). This material consisted of peripheral blood mononuclear cells, taken before any cancer treatment. Written as DNA, the CDR3 is TGTGCCAGCAGTATACAGGGATACACTGAAGCTTTCTTT. Its protein is CASSIQGYTEAFF.